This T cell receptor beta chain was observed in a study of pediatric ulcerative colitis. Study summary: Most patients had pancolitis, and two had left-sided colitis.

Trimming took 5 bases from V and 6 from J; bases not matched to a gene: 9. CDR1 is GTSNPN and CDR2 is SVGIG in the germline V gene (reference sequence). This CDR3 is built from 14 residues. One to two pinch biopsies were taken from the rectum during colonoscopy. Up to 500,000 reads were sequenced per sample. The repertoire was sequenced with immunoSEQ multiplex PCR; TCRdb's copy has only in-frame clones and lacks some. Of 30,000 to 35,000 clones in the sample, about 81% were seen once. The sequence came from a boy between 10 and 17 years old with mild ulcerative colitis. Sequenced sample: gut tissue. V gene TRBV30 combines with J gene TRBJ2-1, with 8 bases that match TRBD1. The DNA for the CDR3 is TGTGCCTGGGCGCAGGAGACAGGGGCCAATGAGCAGTTCTTC. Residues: CAWAQETGANEQFF.